This T cell receptor beta chain was recorded in a study of beta chain features in type 1 diabetes. Findings and caveats of the study: All four CD4+ subsets of Type 1 diabetes patients contained TCRB CDR3s that were moderately but significantly shorter.

Points on this clone: The target antigen is unknown.

The isolated RNA, all of it, was reverse transcribed, so expressed TCRB transcripts were what got sequenced. Generated by immunoSEQ multiplex PCR, the TCRdb table keeps only in-frame clones and is missing some. The sample yields some 500,000 clones, roughly 10% seen once. CDR1 and CDR2 (germline): MGHDK, SYGVNS. The CDR3 covers 16 residues. V lost 6 bases to trimming and J lost 7 bases; unmatched junction nucleotides: 9. The chain uses TRBV25-1 and TRBJ2-2, with 12 bases identical to TRBD1. This receptor was obtained from a woman under 30 in good health. Sequencing was performed on naive CD4+ T cells from blood. This chain's CDR3 is CASRGDRGPLIGELFF. The DNA of the CDR3 is TGTGCCAGCAGGGGGGACAGGGGGCCTTTGATCGGGGAGCTGTTTTTT. Full variable domain (outside the CDR3, taken from reference TRBV25-1 and TRBJ2-2): EADIYQTPRYLVIGTGKKITLECSQTMGHDKMYWYQQDPGMELHLIHYSYGVNSTEKGDLSSESTVSRIRTEHFPLTLESARPSHTSQYLCASRGDRGPLIGELFFGEGSRLTVL.